The 18 T cell receptor beta chains in this list originate from one sample, sequenced in a study of blood T cell repertoires in COVID-19. Here immunoSEQ multiplex PCR was the method, and the copy in TCRdb shows in-frame clones only, minus some. This sample yields 150,000 to 200,000 clones, of which 85% to 90% are seen a single time; approximately 6.5% belongs to the top ten. The material sequenced was peripheral blood. These receptors were taken from a woman aged 80 or older in a cohort sampled during active or convalescent COVID-19.

This chain joins TRBV11-2 and TRBJ1-6; tentatively, D is TRBD1 (6 bases). Germline V gene sequence: CDR1 SGHAT, CDR2 FQNNGV. This CDR3 contains 20 residues. The germline V and J ends were trimmed by 0 bases and 4 bases, with 22 bases remaining between them. CDR3 residues: CASSLELLQGYTPYNSPLHF. CDR3 coding DNA: TGTGCCAGCAGCTTAGAATTGTTACAGGGTTACACCCCGTATAATTCACCCCTCCACTTT.

The chain uses TRBV11-2 and TRBJ1-5; D not certain. The CDR3 spans 16 residues. V was trimmed by 0 bases and J by 6 bases, leaving 15 bases between them. CDR1 and CDR2 from the germline V gene are SGHAT and FQNNGV. The CDR3 protein is CASSLDLGHGFQPQHF. The CDR3 DNA reads as TGTGCCAGCAGCTTAGATCTTGGTCACGGTTTTCAGCCCCAGCATTTT.

The genes are TRBV12-3 or TRBV12-4 and TRBJ2-7, with D maybe TRBD2 (7 bases). The CDR3 is 12 residues long. Trimming shortened V by 3 bases and J by 11 bases, and 14 bases separated the two germline ends. For the CDR3, the DNA is TGTGCCAGCAGTTTTGCGGGGGCTCCAAAGTACTTC. It specifies CASSFAGAPKYF.

In this sample, this clone turned up a few times. The chain is built from TRBV5-1 and TRBJ2-6; D is perhaps TRBD1 (7 bases). This CDR3 is built from 17 residues. Trimming took off 3 bases at V and 0 bases at J, with 13 bases between the two ends. Germline-derived CDR1 and CDR2 are SGHRS and YFSETQ. CDR3 sequence reads: CASSWGDRVSGANVLTF. The CDR3 coding sequence is TGCGCCAGCAGCTGGGGGGACAGAGTCTCTGGGGCCAACGTCCTGACTTTC.

This clone was detected only once. This chain joins TRBV5-1 and TRBJ2-3; 7 positions agree with TRBD1. CDR1 SGHRS and CDR2 YFSETQ come from the germline V gene. Trimming at V came to 3 bases and at J to 1 base, leaving 5 bases not matched to a gene. This CDR3 contains 15 residues. CDR3 in amino acids: CASSSGQWGTDTQYF. The DNA for the CDR3 is TGCGCCAGCAGCTCGGGACAGTGGGGCACAGATACGCAGTATTTT.

The rearrangement links TRBV28 to TRBJ2-2; 8 bases match TRBD2. Germline lookup yields CDR1 MDHEN and CDR2 SYDVKM. CDR3 size: 15 residues. V lost 7 bases and J lost 2; bases outside the gene matches: 6. This chain's CDR3 is CASKGGGKNTGELFF. The CDR3 DNA sequence: TGTGCCAGCAAGGGCGGGGGGAAAAACACCGGGGAGCTGTTTTTT. Variable domain in full (rest from reference TRBV28 and TRBJ2-2): DVKVTQSSRYLVKRTGEKVFLECVQDMDHENMFWYRQDPGLGLRLIYFSYDVKMKEKGDIPEGYSVSREKKERFSLILESASTNQTSMYLCASKGGGKNTGELFFGEGSRLTVL.

The chain employs TRBV7-9 and TRBJ1-6; 10 bases agree with TRBD1. Germline V gene lookup returns CDR1 SEHNR and CDR2 FQNEAQ (reference sequence). The CDR3 length is 15 residues. Losses at the gene ends were 5 bases for V and 8 bases for J; bases not matched to a gene: 6. Written as DNA, the CDR3 is TGTGCCAGCAGCACAACCGGGACAGGGGATTCACCCCTCCACTTT. Translation gives CASSTTGTGDSPLHF.

The chain uses TRBV10-3 and TRBJ1-2; TRBD1 might be the D (6 bases). V shed 10 bases and J shed 3 bases, with 18 bases lying between them. CDR3 length: 14 amino acids. CDR1 and CDR2 from the germline V gene are ENHRY and SYGVKD. CDR3 in amino acids: CASAQGVEDYGYTF. CDR3 coding DNA: TGTGCCAGCGCACAGGGAGTAGAGGACTATGGCTACACCTTC.

The chain employs TRBV4-3 and TRBJ1-5; no definite D call. Trimming pared 3 bases from V and 4 bases from J, leaving 7 bases between. Germline loops: CDR1 LGHNA, CDR2 YSLEER. The CDR3 is made up of 13 amino acids. In nucleotides, the CDR3 is TGCGCCAGCAGCCAGTACGGTAATCAGCCCCAGCATTTT. The encoded protein is CASSQYGNQPQHF.

This chain connects TRBV29-1 to TRBJ2-3; 9 bases are shared with TRBD2. This CDR3 is built from 15 residues. V gave up 4 bases and J gave up 2 bases; unmatched junction bases: 7. The germline V gene encodes CDR1 SQVTM and CDR2 ANQGSEA. The CDR3 coding sequence is TGCAGCGTTGCCCTTAGCGGGGGTGCCACAGATACGCAGTATTTT. Its protein is CSVALSGGATDTQYF.

The CDR3 region has the DNA TGTGCCAGCAGTTTTTTATCAGGGGTCAATCAGCCCCAGCATTTT. It encodes CASSFLSGVNQPQHF. This chain joins TRBV28 and TRBJ1-5; TRBD1 is a possible D gene (6 bases). The germline CDR1 and CDR2 sequences are MDHEN and SYDVKM. Trimming stripped 3 bases from V and 3 bases from J, with 12 bases between. The CDR3 contains 15 residues.

The chain recombines TRBV5-1 with TRBJ2-5; TRBD2 matches at 14 bases. This CDR3 contains 17 residues. Per germline, CDR1 SGHRS and CDR2 YFSETQ. With V trimmed by 3 bases and J by 5 bases, 9 bases remained unmatched. The CDR3 spells CASSWGLAGDYGETQYF. Written as DNA, the CDR3 is TGCGCCAGCAGCTGGGGACTAGCGGGGGACTATGGGGAGACCCAGTACTTC.

The V and J genes are TRBV19 and TRBJ2-1, with 8 bases aligning to TRBD1. With 3 bases clipped from V and 4 bases from J, the junction kept 11 bases outside the gene matches. Germline CDR1 and CDR2: LNHDA and SQIVND (reference sequence). This CDR3 spans 17 amino acids. Written as DNA, the CDR3 is TGTGCCAGTAGTATCGGGACAGGTGCTTTGGGATACAATGAGCAGTTCTTC. Its translation: CASSIGTGALGYNEQFF.

This chain connects TRBV30 to TRBJ2-5, with 9 positions matching TRBD1. The CDR3 sequence is 14 residues long. V shed 2 bases and J 4 bases; nucleotides not matched to a gene: 5. Germline lookup yields CDR1 GTSNPN and CDR2 SVGIG (reference sequence). CDR3 amino acids: CAWSNRGLAETQYF. As DNA, the CDR3 is TGTGCCTGGAGTAACAGGGGGCTAGCAGAGACCCAGTACTTC.

This clone turned up a few times. The chain carries TRBV12-3 or TRBV12-4 and TRBJ1-4; D is uncertain. CDR3 length equals 13 residues. Trimming stripped 0 bases from V and 4 bases from J, with 3 bases between. CDR3 loop: CASSLASNEKLFF. In DNA, the CDR3 is TGTGCCAGCAGTTTAGCCAGTAATGAAAAACTGTTTTTT.

Here the CDR3 reads CASTSRGINQPQHF. The DNA of the CDR3 is TGTGCCAGCACAAGCAGGGGGATCAATCAGCCCCAGCATTTT. The chain uses TRBV6-5 and TRBJ1-5, with 7 bases identical to TRBD1. Trimming took 7 bases from V and 3 from J; bases not matched to a gene: 6. The CDR3 covers 14 residues. The germline V gene has CDR1 MNHEY and CDR2 SVGAGI.

This clone was observed a few times. The V call is TRBV7-2, the J call TRBJ2-3, with a weak D call TRBD1 (6 bases). CDR3 size: 13 residues. The V gene's germline CDR1 is SGHTA and CDR2 FQGNSA. Trimming stripped 3 bases from V and 11 bases from J, with 15 bases between. CDR3 loop: CASSFGGVGGQYF. DNA of the CDR3: TGTGCCAGCAGCTTTGGAGGAGTAGGGGGGCAGTATTTT.

J is TRBJ2-2 and V is TRBV9; tentatively, D is TRBD1 (5 bases). This CDR3 region has 14 residues. The germline V and J ends were trimmed by 2 bases and 6 bases, with 11 bases remaining between them. Germline loops: CDR1 SGDLS, CDR2 YYNGEE. The CDR3 sequence is CASSVLIGAGELFF. For the CDR3, the DNA is TGTGCCAGCAGCGTGCTTATAGGGGCCGGGGAGCTGTTTTTT.